The 21 T cell receptor beta chains below all came from one sample that was sequenced in a study of cytomegalovirus exposure and HLA in healthy donors. Researchers ran the PCR with 60 Vbeta and 13 Jbeta primers. Using immunoSEQ multiplex PCR, the repertoire was profiled, and TCRdb retains in-frame clones only, with some absent. This table holds fewer than 200,000 clones, approximately 78% found once. Specimen: PBMCs. The receptors here all came from a girl aged 2 to 9 in good health and CMV-seropositive.

The gene calls are TRBV29-1 and TRBJ2-5; no definite D call. V gave up 7 bases and J gave up 0 bases, with 9 bases separating them. The germline gives CDR1 SQVTM, CDR2 ANQGSEA. CDR3 size: 12 residues. The CDR3 loop reads CSGLKYQETQYF. Here the CDR3 DNA reads TGCAGCGGGCTCAAGTACCAAGAGACCCAGTACTTC.

The rearrangement joins TRBV30 to TRBJ2-3; D assignment may be TRBD1 or TRBD2 (5 bases each). Germline V CDR1 and CDR2: GTSNPN, SVGIG (reference sequence). V lost 5 bases and J 4 bases, leaving 13 bases between the germline ends. CDR3 length: 13 amino acids. The CDR3 loop is CAWGGGDPDTQYF. CDR3 nucleotides: TGTGCCTGGGGTGGGGGAGATCCAGATACGCAGTATTTT.

The rearrangement uses TRBV9 and TRBJ2-2, with D possibly TRBD1 on 6 matching bases. Trimming stripped 0 bases from V and 4 bases from J, with 10 bases between. Germline loops: CDR1 SGDLS, CDR2 YYNGEE. CDR3 length equals 15 residues. The CDR3 protein is CASSVDRESTGELFF. In nucleotides, the CDR3 is TGTGCCAGCAGCGTAGACAGGGAAAGCACCGGGGAGCTGTTTTTT.

V gene TRBV4-1 combines with J gene TRBJ1-5; possible D gene TRBD1, 5 bases. The germline gives CDR1 MGHRA, CDR2 YSYEKL. This CDR3 region has 16 residues. V lost 0 bases and J lost 7, with 16 bases in between. CDR3 sequence (DNA): TGCGCCAGCAGCCAAGATAAGGGGAGAGGGAGGCAGCCCCAGCATTTT. Protein sequence: CASSQDKGRGRQPQHF.

CDR3 DNA sequence: TGTGCCAGCGATACGGGAGGCTTGGACGAGCAGTACTTC. Its protein is CASDTGGLDEQYF. This chain uses TRBV28 with TRBJ2-7; TRBD2 agrees at 7 bases. Germline assignment: CDR1 MDHEN and CDR2 SYDVKM. This CDR3 has 13 amino acids. J lost 5 bases, V lost 8 bases, and 9 bases had no gene match.

With respect to this clone: Sequence at one end of the junction differs from germline and may be a read error. The chain has TRBV6-1 and TRBJ2-7; 8 bases line up with TRBD1. Germline V lookup: CDR1 MNHNS, CDR2 SASEGT. The CDR3 contains 14 residues. The DNA for the CDR3 is TGTGCCAGTACAGGGGGACAGACCTCCGACGAGCAGTACTTC. Protein product: CASTGGQTSDEQYF.

CDR3 sequence: CASSFLGYDTKNIQYF. In nucleotides, the CDR3 is TGTGCCAGCAGCTTTCTTGGGTACGACACCAAAAACATTCAGTACTTC. The V and J genes are TRBV7-9 and TRBJ2-4, with no clear D. Trimming left V 3 bases short and J 2 bases short, with 14 bases between. Per germline, CDR1 SEHNR and CDR2 FQNEAQ (reference sequence). The CDR3 spans 16 residues.

This sequence joins TRBV7-3 and TRBJ1-1; a weak D match, TRBD1 (5 bases). Trimming pared 2 bases from V and 8 bases from J, leaving 9 bases between. CDR3 length: 12 amino acids. Germline V gene data show CDR1 as SGHTA and CDR2 as FQGTGA. CDR3 protein: CASSLPGDEAFF. The CDR3 DNA reads TGTGCCAGCAGCTTACCGGGGGACGAAGCTTTCTTT.

The genes are TRBV6-4 and TRBJ2-3, with D unresolved. With 0 bases removed from V and 4 bases from J, the gap between germline ends came to 8 bases. The CDR3 covers 14 residues. From germline, CDR1 is MRHNA and CDR2 SNTAGT. The CDR3, as DNA: TGTGCCAGCAGTGACTCGGTAGCCTCAGATACGCAGTATTTT. Translated, it gives CASSDSVASDTQYF.

The V gene is TRBV19, the J gene TRBJ1-1; 9 bases are a match to TRBD1. Germline trimming cut 4 bases from V and 0 bases from J; bases unmatched to any gene: 9. Germline V lookup: CDR1 LNHDA, CDR2 SQIVND (reference sequence). The CDR3 has 17 amino acids. The CDR3 is CASSKRGQGKMNTEAFF. CDR3 bases: TGTGCCAGTAGTAAAAGGGGACAGGGAAAAATGAACACTGAAGCTTTCTTT.

The chain's CDR3 is CASSFLSGSTDTQYF. The DNA for the CDR3 is TGTGCCAGCAGCTTTCTTAGCGGAAGCACAGATACGCAGTATTTT. The rearrangement joins TRBV7-3 to TRBJ2-3; D possibly corresponds to TRBD2 (6 bases). V lost 3 bases and J 0 bases, leaving 10 bases between the germline ends. CDR1 SGHTA and CDR2 FQGTGA come from the germline V gene. The CDR3 consists of 15 residues.

J is TRBJ1-1 and V is TRBV29-1; D is perhaps TRBD1 (5 bases). V was shortened by 1 base and J by 4 bases, with 22 bases between the two germline ends. CDR1 and CDR2 from the germline V gene are SQVTM and ANQGSEA. The CDR3 runs 17 residues. Here the CDR3 reads CSVEVNWWGGSGTEAFF. DNA for the CDR3: TGCAGCGTTGAAGTAAATTGGTGGGGGGGGTCAGGCACTGAAGCTTTCTTT.

The chain recombines TRBV27 with TRBJ2-7; the D gene is possibly TRBD1 (5 bases). Looked up from germline, CDR1 is MNHEY and CDR2 is SMNVEV (reference sequence). The CDR3 runs 14 residues. V lost 1 base to trimming and J lost 4 bases, with 11 bases between them. CDR3 protein: CASSLWGREYEQYF. The CDR3 DNA is TGTGCCAGCAGTTTATGGGGCAGGGAATACGAGCAGTACTTC.

This chain connects TRBV5-1 to TRBJ1-3; TRBD1 might be the D (6 bases). Germline V lookup: CDR1 SGHRS, CDR2 YFSETQ. CDR3 length: 15 residues. Trimming removed 5 bases from V and 0 bases from J, with 12 bases in between. CDR3 amino acids: CASSQQGRSGNTIYF. CDR3 nucleotide sequence: TGCGCCAGCAGTCAACAGGGACGCTCTGGAAACACCATATATTTT.

This sequence joins TRBV13 and TRBJ2-3, with D possibly TRBD2 on 5 matching bases. Germline V gives CDR1 PRHDT, CDR2 FYEKMQ (reference sequence). The V and J ends lost 5 bases and 4 bases respectively, with 13 bases between them. The CDR3 contains 14 residues. For the CDR3, the DNA is TGTGCCAGCAGCCCAGGAGGATGGTCAGATACGCAGTATTTT. Amino acids: CASSPGGWSDTQYF.

This clone was seen just once. This chain links TRBV27 with TRBJ1-1; no clear D. This CDR3 is 13 amino acids long. V dropped 3 bases and J dropped 8 bases, with 13 bases sitting between them. Germline CDR1 is MNHEY and CDR2 is SMNVEV (reference sequence). This chain's CDR3 is CASSFSDAKEAFF. CDR3 in DNA: TGTGCCAGCAGTTTCAGCGACGCAAAAGAAGCTTTCTTT.

The chain is built from TRBV28 and TRBJ1-2; TRBD1 might be the D (5 bases). CDR1 is MDHEN and CDR2 is SYDVKM in the germline V gene. The ends were cut back, 5 bases at V and 2 bases at J, with 12 bases in the middle. The CDR3 runs 14 residues. The CDR3 spells CASSTTELNYGYTF. CDR3 in DNA: TGTGCCAGCAGTACGACAGAATTGAACTATGGCTACACCTTC.

The chain links TRBV10-3 to TRBJ2-3, with 7 bases matching TRBD1. The germline V gene encodes CDR1 ENHRY and CDR2 SYGVKD. The CDR3 extends over 12 amino acids. Trimming at V came to 10 bases and at J to 14 bases, leaving 15 bases not matched to a gene. CDR3 region: CATLNLGQVAYF. The CDR3 nucleotides are TGTGCCACCCTGAATCTAGGACAGGTAGCGTATTTT.

This clone occurred a few times. The chain has TRBV6-1 and TRBJ2-1, with TRBD2 matching over 9 bases. This CDR3 comprises 15 residues. The germline V gene has CDR1 MNHNS and CDR2 SASEGT. V shed 6 bases, J shed 8 bases, and the junction held 11 bases outside the gene matches. The CDR3 region is CASSFIAGVGDEQFF. CDR3 in DNA: TGTGCCAGCAGCTTTATAGCGGGGGTCGGTGATGAGCAGTTCTTC.

The rearrangement links TRBV5-3 to TRBJ1-5; D is perhaps TRBD1 (5 bases). TRBV5-3 is an ORF, and what it does is uncertain. This CDR3 has 16 residues. V was pared by 2 bases and J by 6 bases, with 18 bases between. The CDR3 DNA sequence: TGTGCCAGAAGCTTTCGGACAAGGCGAGCAGGTCAGCCCCAGCATTTT. This translates into CARSFRTRRAGQPQHF.

The chain combines TRBV27 with TRBJ2-7; no clear D gene. The germline V gene has CDR1 MNHEY and CDR2 SMNVEV (reference sequence). V shed 3 bases and J shed 2 bases, with 2 bases lying between them. This CDR3 is 11 amino acids long. The CDR3, as DNA: TGTGCCAGCAGTTTCACCTACGAGCAGTACTTC. Its protein product is CASSFTYEQYF.